These 11 T cell receptor beta chains were all obtained from the same sample, sequenced in a study of PD-L1 blockade in urothelial cancer. Clones were sequenced by immunoSEQ multiplex PCR, and TCRdb holds only the in-frame ones, with some missing. The profile covers about 76,000 clones, with more than 85% appearing a single time and 0.87% taken by the ten largest. Time point described: peripheral blood 6 weeks after treatment start. The sequencing used PBMCs, collected around atezolizumab (anti-PD-L1) treatment. Every receptor here comes from a woman older than 75 with urothelial cancer.

The V call is TRBV25-1, the J call TRBJ2-1, with 14 bases matching TRBD2. This CDR3 comprises 13 residues. Germline loops: CDR1 MGHDK, CDR2 SYGVNS. V lost 10 bases to trimming and J lost 9 bases; unmatched junction nucleotides: 5. The CDR3 region is CATEGLAGVEQFF. CDR3 sequence (DNA): TGTGCCACCGAGGGACTAGCGGGGGTTGAGCAGTTCTTC.

This sequence joins TRBV7-2 and TRBJ2-3, with unresolved D. The CDR3 loop spans 12 amino acids. V was trimmed by 3 bases and J by 2 bases, leaving 3 bases between them. Germline V lookup: CDR1 SGHTA, CDR2 FQGNSA. CDR3 residues: CASSFLTDTQYF. CDR3 nucleotide sequence: TGTGCCAGCAGCTTCCTCACAGATACGCAGTATTTT.

The chain employs TRBV5-6 and TRBJ2-7; 8 nucleotides agree with TRBD1. CDR1 and CDR2 from the germline V gene are SGHDT and YYEEEE. The CDR3 is 16 residues long. The V segment lost 1 base and the J segment 2 bases; nucleotides outside the gene matches: 8. The DNA for the CDR3 is TGTGCCAGCAGCTTGACTTTGACAGGGGCGCCCTACGAGCAGTACTTC. Residues: CASSLTLTGAPYEQYF.

The chain carries TRBV4-1 and TRBJ1-4, with D possibly being TRBD1 (5 bases). The CDR3 has 14 residues. The germline V gene has CDR1 MGHRA and CDR2 YSYEKL. The V end was cut by 0 bases, the J end by 7 bases, with 9 bases between. The CDR3 region is CASSQDRQGEKLFF. The CDR3 nucleotides are TGCGCCAGCAGCCAAGACAGGCAGGGTGAAAAACTGTTTTTT.

The gene calls are TRBV28 and TRBJ1-1, with TRBD1 matching 9 bases. V was pared by 7 bases and J by 5 bases, with 8 bases of the junction left unmatched. The length of the CDR3 is 14 residues. Germline loops: CDR1 MDHEN, CDR2 SYDVKM. CDR3 in amino acids: CASTRDRAVTEAFF. CDR3 coding DNA: TGTGCCAGCACACGGGACAGGGCGGTAACTGAAGCTTTCTTT.

This sequence joins TRBV30 and TRBJ1-1; D not certain. Germline loops: CDR1 GTSNPN, CDR2 SVGIG (reference sequence). This CDR3 spans 13 amino acids. V lost 5 bases and J lost 1, with 11 bases in between. The CDR3: CAWQVTKNTEAFF. DNA for the CDR3: TGTGCCTGGCAGGTCACAAAGAACACTGAAGCTTTCTTT.

This clone was found once. This chain connects TRBV7-7 to TRBJ2-5, with D tentatively TRBD2 (6 bases). The germline V gene has CDR1 SSHAT and CDR2 FNYEAQ (reference sequence). This CDR3 contains 13 residues. V was trimmed by 3 bases and J by 5 bases, leaving 10 bases between them. In DNA, the CDR3 is TGTGCCAGCAGCTTGAGCGGGTCGGAGACCCAGTACTTC. Protein: CASSLSGSETQYF.

The genes are TRBV7-9 and TRBJ2-1; D remains ambiguous. The CDR3 sequence is 13 residues long. Germline lookup yields CDR1 SEHNR and CDR2 FQNEAQ (reference sequence). The V and J ends lost 4 bases and 9 bases respectively, with 13 bases between them. The DNA for the CDR3 is TGTGCCAGCAGCTCCCTTGTACTATTTGAGCAGTTCTTC. It yields the protein CASSSLVLFEQFF.

The chain links TRBV11-2 to TRBJ2-3; 8 bases are a match to TRBD2. Unmatched junction bases numbered 8, after V lost 0 bases and J lost 3 bases. CDR1 and CDR2 (germline): SGHAT, FQNNGV. The CDR3 loop spans 17 amino acids. CDR3 sequence (DNA): TGTGCCAGCAGCTTAGACCTTCCCGCGGGAGGAACAGATACGCAGTATTTT. Translation: CASSLDLPAGGTDTQYF.

The rearrangement joins TRBV7-9 to TRBJ1-2, with D possibly being TRBD1 (5 bases). Per germline, CDR1 SEHNR and CDR2 FQNEAQ (reference sequence). The length of the CDR3 is 15 residues. With 8 bases removed from V and 2 bases from J, the gap between germline ends came to 18 bases. The CDR3 DNA sequence: TGTGCCAGCTTGGGTTCCGGGGGGGGGAACTATGGCTACACCTTC. Translation: CASLGSGGGNYGYTF.

The rearrangement uses TRBV11-2 and TRBJ1-4, with a tentative D call TRBD1 (6 bases). CDR1 and CDR2 (germline): SGHAT, FQNNGV. The CDR3 covers 14 residues. Trimming left V 2 bases short and J 2 bases short, with 6 bases between. In DNA, the CDR3 is TGTGCCAGCAGCTTACAGGGGACTAATGAAAAACTGTTTTTT. Residues: CASSLQGTNEKLFF.